This T cell receptor (beta chain) emerged from a study of blood T cell repertoires in COVID-19. Study overall: Samples came from the United States, Italy and Spain, spanning acute and convalescent COVID-19. In each case, the material was cDNA or gDNA derived from T cells, B-cell-depleted T cells, or PBMCs.

The CDR3 length is 12 residues. The germline V gene has CDR1 MDHEN and CDR2 SYDVKM. V was shortened by 9 bases and J by 4 bases, with 9 bases between the two germline ends. In the authors' methods: Estimation of nucleated cell counts relied on the amplification of reference gene primers. Sequenced by immunoSEQ multiplex PCR; TCRdb stores in-frame clones only, minus some. V and J calls and clone size are given by that table; D and trimming were obtained from the DNA. The table records some 370,000 clones, nearly 90% of them present only once. The sequenced sample consisted of peripheral blood. The chain recombines TRBV28 with TRBJ2-2; unclear D gene. This TCR derives from a man aged 18-30 years with active or convalescent COVID-19. CDR3 bases: TGTGCCAGTGGCACCTCCACCGGGGAGCTGTTTTTT. Residues: CASGTSTGELFF.